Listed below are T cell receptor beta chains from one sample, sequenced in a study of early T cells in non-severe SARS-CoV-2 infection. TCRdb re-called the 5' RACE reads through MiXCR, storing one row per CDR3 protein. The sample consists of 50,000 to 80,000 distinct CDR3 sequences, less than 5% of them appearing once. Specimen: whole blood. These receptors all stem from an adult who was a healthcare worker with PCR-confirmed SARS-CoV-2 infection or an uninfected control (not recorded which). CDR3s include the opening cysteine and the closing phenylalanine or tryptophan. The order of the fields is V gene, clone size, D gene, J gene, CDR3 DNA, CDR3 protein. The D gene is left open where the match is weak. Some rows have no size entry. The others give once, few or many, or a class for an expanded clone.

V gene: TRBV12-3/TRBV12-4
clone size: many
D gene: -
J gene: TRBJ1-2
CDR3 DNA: TGTGCCAGCAGTTTTAGCACTCAGGGGTTCTATGGCTACACCTTC
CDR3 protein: CASSFSTQGFYGYTF

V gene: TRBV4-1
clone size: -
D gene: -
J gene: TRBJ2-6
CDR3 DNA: TGCGCCAGCAGCCAAGATCCGTCTTCTGGGGCCAACATCCTGACTTTC
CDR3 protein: CASSQDPSSGANILTF

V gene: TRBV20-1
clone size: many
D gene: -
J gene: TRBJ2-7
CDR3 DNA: TGCAGTGCTTCGAGGGGGAGCGAGCAGTACTTC
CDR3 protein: CSASRGSEQYF

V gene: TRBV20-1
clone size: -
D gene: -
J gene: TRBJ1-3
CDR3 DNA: TGCAGTGCTAGAGATGAGCTGAGAAACACCATATATTTT
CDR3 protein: CSARDELRNTIYF

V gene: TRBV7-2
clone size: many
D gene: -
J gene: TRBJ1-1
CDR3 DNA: TGTGCCAGCACCCCAGTACTTGGGCGAAACACTGAAGCTTTCTTT
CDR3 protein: CASTPVLGRNTEAFF

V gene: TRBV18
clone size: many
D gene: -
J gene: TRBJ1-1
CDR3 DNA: TGTGCCAGCTCACCATCCCTCACGATGCGCCCTGAAGCTTTCTTT
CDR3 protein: CASSPSLTMRPEAFF

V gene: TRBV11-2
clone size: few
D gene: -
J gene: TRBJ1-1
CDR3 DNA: TGTGCCAGCAGCTTAGACAGGGAAACTGAAGCTTTCTTT
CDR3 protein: CASSLDRETEAFF

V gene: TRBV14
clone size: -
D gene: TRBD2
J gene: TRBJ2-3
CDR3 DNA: TGTGCCAGCAGCCAAGCGTCTAGCGGGAGGTTCAGGGATACGCAGTATTTT
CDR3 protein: CASSQASSGRFRDTQYF

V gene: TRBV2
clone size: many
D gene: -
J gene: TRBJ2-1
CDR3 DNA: TGTGCCAGCAGTCCTGACAGTTCCTACAATGAGCAGTTCTTC
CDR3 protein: CASSPDSSYNEQFF

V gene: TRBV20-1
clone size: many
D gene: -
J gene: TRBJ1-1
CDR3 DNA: TGCAGTGCTAGACGGGGTTCGGGGTCCACTGAAGCTTTCTTT
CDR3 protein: CSARRGSGSTEAFF

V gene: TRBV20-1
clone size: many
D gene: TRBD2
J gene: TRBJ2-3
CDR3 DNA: TGCAGTGCTAGAGATCTGGCTAGCGGCCCAGATACGCAGTATTTT
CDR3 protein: CSARDLASGPDTQYF

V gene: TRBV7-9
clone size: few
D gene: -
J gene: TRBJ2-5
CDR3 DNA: TGTGCCAGCAGCTTGTCGCTCCAAGAGACCCAGTACTTC
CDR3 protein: CASSLSLQETQYF

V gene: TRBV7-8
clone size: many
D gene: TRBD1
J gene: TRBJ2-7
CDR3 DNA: TGTGCCAGCAGCCCCGGACAGGGAAGGATTAACGAGCAGTACTTC
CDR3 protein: CASSPGQGRINEQYF

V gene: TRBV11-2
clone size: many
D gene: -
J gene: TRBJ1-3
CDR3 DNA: TGTGCCAGCAGCCCCCCAGGGTCCACTCCCTCTGGAAACACCATATATTTT
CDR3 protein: CASSPPGSTPSGNTIYF

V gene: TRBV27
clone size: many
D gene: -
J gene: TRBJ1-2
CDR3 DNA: TGTGCCAGCAGACGAACCGGGACGGGAGGCTACACCTTC
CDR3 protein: CASRRTGTGGYTF

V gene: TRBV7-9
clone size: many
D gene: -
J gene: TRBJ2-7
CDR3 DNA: TGTGCCAGCAGCTTCGTGGGCGGCTCCGAGCAGTACTTC
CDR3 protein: CASSFVGGSEQYF

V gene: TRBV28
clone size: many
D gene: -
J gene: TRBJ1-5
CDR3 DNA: TGTGCCAGCGGCGGGGGTGGTGGCAATCAGCCCCAGCATTTT
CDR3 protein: CASGGGGGNQPQHF

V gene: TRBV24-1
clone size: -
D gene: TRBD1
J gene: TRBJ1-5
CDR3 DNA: TGTGCCACCGGGACAGGGCCTTATCAGCCCCAGCATTTT
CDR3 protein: CATGTGPYQPQHF

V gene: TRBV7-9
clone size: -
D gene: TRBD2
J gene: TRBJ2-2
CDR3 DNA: TGTGCCACCGGGACTAGCGGGGGATACACCGGGGAGCTGTTTTTT
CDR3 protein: CATGTSGGYTGELFF

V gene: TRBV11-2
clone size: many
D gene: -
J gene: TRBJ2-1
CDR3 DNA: TGTGCCAGCAGCTTAGGCGGTACTACCTACAATGAGCAGTTCTTC
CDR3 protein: CASSLGGTTYNEQFF

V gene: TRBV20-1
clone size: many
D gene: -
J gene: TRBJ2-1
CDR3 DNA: TGCAGTGCTACTCCGATCGAGGGGGTCAATGAGCAGTTCTTC
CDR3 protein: CSATPIEGVNEQFF

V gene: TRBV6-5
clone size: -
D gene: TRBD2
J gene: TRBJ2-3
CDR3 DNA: TGTGCCAGCAGACGGAGACTAGCGGGAGGTGCAGATACGCAGTATTTT
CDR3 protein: CASRRRLAGGADTQYF

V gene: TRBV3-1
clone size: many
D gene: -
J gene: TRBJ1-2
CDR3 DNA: TGTGCCAGCAGCCAAGATCAGGGTGGCCGTGGCTACACCTTC
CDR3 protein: CASSQDQGGRGYTF

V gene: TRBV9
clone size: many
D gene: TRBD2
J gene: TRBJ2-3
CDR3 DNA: TGTGCCAGCAGCGTAGGACTAGCGGGGGGAACAGATACGCAGTATTTT
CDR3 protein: CASSVGLAGGTDTQYF

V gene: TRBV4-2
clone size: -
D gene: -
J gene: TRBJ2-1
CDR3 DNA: TGTGCCAGCAGCCGCCGGACAGAGCAGTTCTTC
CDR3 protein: CASSRRTEQFF

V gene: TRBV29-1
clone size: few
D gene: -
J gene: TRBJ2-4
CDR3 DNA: TGCAGCGTTGAACCCCCAGGGGCCAAAAACATTCAGTACTTC
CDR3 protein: CSVEPPGAKNIQYF

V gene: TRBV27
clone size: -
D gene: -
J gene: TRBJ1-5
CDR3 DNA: TGTGCCAGCGGGCAGAACAATCAGCCCCAGCATTTT
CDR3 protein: CASGQNNQPQHF

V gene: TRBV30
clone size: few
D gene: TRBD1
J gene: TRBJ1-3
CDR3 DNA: TGTGCCTGGATAAAACCGGGACAGGGAAACACCATATATTTT
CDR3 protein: CAWIKPGQGNTIYF

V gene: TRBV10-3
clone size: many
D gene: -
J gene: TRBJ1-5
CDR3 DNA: TGTGCCATCAGTGAGCTGCGCAATCAGCCCCAGCATTTT
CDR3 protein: CAISELRNQPQHF

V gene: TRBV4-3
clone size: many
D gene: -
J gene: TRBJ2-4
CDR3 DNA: TGCGCCAGCAGCCAAGATGGGCGGCTCACTGATAACATTCAGTACTTC
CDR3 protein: CASSQDGRLTDNIQYF

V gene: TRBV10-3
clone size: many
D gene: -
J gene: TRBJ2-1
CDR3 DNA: TGTGCCATCAGGGAGGGACTGGGCAATGAGCAGTTCTTC
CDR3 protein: CAIREGLGNEQFF

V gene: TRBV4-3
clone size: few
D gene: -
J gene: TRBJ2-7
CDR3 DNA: TGCGCCAGCAGCCAAGGGTATTTGGGCCAGTTTGGGGGGGAGCAGTACTTC
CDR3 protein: CASSQGYLGQFGGEQYF

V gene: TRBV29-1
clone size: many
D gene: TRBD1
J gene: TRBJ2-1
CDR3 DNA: TGCAGCTCCACCGGGACAGCCGGACATGAGCAGTTCTTC
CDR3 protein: CSSTGTAGHEQFF

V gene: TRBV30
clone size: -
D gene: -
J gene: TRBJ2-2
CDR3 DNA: TGTGCCTGGAGTGTACGACCGGGGGGCACCGCCGGGGAGCTGTTTTTT
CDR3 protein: CAWSVRPGGTAGELFF

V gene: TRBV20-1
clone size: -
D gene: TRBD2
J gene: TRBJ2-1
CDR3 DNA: TGCAGTGCTAGAGGATCGGGAGGTACCTACAATGAGCAGTTCTTC
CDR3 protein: CSARGSGGTYNEQFF

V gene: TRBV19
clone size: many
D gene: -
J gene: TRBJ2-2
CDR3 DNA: TGTGCCAGTAGTATATCTTTTTTTACCGGGGAGCTGTTTTTT
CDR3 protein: CASSISFFTGELFF

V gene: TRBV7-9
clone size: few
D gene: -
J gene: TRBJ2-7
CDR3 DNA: TGTGCCAGCAGCGGGACCGGGAGTTACTACGAGCAGTACTTC
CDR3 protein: CASSGTGSYYEQYF

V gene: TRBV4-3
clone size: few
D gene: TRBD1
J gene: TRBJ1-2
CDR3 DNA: TGCGCCAGCAGCCAAGGACTCGCAGGGGGCGCTGATGGCTACACCTTC
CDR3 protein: CASSQGLAGGADGYTF

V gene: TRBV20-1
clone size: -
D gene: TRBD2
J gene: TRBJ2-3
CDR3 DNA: TGCAGTGCTCCGTCAAGCGGGGGTACAGATACGCAGTATTTT
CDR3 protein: CSAPSSGGTDTQYF

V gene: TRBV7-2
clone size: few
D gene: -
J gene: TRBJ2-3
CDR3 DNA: TGTGCCAGCAGCTTTGTTCCTACAGATACGCAGTATTTT
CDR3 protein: CASSFVPTDTQYF

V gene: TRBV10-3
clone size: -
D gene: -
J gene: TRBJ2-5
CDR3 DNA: TGTGCCACGCGGACGGATGAAGAGACCCAGTACTTC
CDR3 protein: CATRTDEETQYF

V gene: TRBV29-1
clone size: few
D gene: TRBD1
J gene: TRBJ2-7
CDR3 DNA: TGCAGCGCCGTACAGGGGACGTACGAGCAGTACTTC
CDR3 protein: CSAVQGTYEQYF

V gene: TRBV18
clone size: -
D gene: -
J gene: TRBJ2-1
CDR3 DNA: TGTGCCGGACACAGGGTCGAGCAGTTCTTC
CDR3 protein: CAGHRVEQFF

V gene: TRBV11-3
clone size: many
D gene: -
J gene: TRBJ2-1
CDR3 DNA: TGCGCCAGCAGCTTAGAAGGGCGATACAATGAGCAGTTCTTC
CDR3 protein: CASSLEGRYNEQFF

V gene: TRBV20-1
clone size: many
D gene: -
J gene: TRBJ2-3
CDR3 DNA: TGCAGTGGTACGCAGGCGGCAGATACGCAGTATTTT
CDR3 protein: CSGTQAADTQYF

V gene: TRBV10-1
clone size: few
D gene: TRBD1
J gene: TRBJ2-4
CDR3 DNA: TGCGCCAGCAGTGAGTCGAAGGACAGGGGGACCATTCAGTACTTC
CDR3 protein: CASSESKDRGTIQYF

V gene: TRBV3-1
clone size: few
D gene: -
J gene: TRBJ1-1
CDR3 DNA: TGTGCCAGCAGCTCCAATATGTACAGGACGACTGAAGCTTTCTTT
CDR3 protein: CASSSNMYRTTEAFF

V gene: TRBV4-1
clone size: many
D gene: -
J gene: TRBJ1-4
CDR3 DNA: TGCGCCAGCAGCCAAGATCCCCGTGGAGAAAAACTGTTTTTT
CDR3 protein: CASSQDPRGEKLFF

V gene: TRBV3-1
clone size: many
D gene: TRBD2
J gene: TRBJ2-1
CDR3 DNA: TGTGCCAGCAGCCAAGATAGCGGGGGGCTTGGTGAGCAGTTCTTC
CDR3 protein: CASSQDSGGLGEQFF

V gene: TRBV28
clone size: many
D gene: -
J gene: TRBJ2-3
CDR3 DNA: TGTGCCAGCAGTCGAAAGCAGGGGTCAGATACGCAGTATTTT
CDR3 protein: CASSRKQGSDTQYF